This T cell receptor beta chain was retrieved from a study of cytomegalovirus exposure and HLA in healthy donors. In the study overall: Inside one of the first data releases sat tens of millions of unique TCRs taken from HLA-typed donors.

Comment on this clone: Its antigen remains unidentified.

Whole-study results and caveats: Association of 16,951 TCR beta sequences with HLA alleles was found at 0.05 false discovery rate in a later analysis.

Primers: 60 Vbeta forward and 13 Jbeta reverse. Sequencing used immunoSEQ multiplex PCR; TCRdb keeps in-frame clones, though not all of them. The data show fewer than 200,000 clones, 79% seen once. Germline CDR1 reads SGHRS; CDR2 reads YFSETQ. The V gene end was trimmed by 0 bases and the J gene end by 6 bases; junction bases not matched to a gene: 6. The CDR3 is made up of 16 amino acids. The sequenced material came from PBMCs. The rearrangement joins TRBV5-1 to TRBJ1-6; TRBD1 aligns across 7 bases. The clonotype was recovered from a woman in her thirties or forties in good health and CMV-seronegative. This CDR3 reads CASSLAGNRGNSPLHF. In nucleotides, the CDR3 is TGCGCCAGCAGCTTGGCCGGGAACAGGGGTAATTCACCCCTCCACTTT.